These 14 T cell receptor beta chains share one sample of origin, sequenced in a study of tumor and adjacent non-tumor tissue in lung cancer. No cell sorting was done before RNA was extracted from the tissue. This non-tumor lung sample came from over 3 cm beyond the tumor edge. Three rounds of nested PCR, following a modified ARM-PCR protocol, produced the TCRbeta library. TCRdb reanalysed the multiplex PCR reads using MiXCR and keeps one entry per CDR3 protein. The data show 65,000 to 85,000 distinct CDR3 sequences, with 65% to 80% seen just once and under 55% held by the top ten. Sequencing was carried out using distant non-tumor lung tissue. Receptor source: a man aged 60 to 69 with non-small cell lung cancer.

As for this clonotype: One end of the junction is discordant with germline, which a read error may explain. The rearrangement uses TRBV6-2 or TRBV6-3 and TRBJ2-7; TRBD1 might be the D (6 bases). The CDR3 runs 14 residues. In germline, CDR1 is MNHEY, CDR2 SVGEGT. The CDR3 reads CASSTYWTAYEHYF. The CDR3 bases are TGTGCCAGCAGTACTTACTGGACAGCCTACGAGCACTACTTC.

Notes on this clonotype: The conserved phenylalanine or tryptophan normally closing the CDR3 is absent here, so this likely arose from a read error. The chain couples TRBV11-1 to TRBJ2-1; tentatively, D is TRBD1 (6 bases). V dropped 3 bases and J dropped 8 bases, with 17 bases sitting between them. Germline lookup yields CDR1 SGHAT and CDR2 FQDESV (reference sequence). The CDR3 is 15 amino acids. CDR3 amino acids: CASSLIQGDRDEQFL. The CDR3 nucleotides are TGTGCCAGCAGCTTGATACAGGGAGACCGGGATGAGCAGTTCCTC.

On this clonotype itself: Without the conserved terminal phenylalanine or tryptophan, this CDR3 likely stems from a read error. The chain carries TRBV6-2 or TRBV6-3 and TRBJ2-3, with D possibly being TRBD2 (5 bases). The CDR3 is made up of 15 amino acids. The germline V gene has CDR1 MNHEY and CDR2 SVGEGT. The V end was cut by 7 bases, the J end by 3 bases, with 17 bases between. The CDR3 is CASNSTSGRTDTQYS. The CDR3 coding sequence is TGTGCCAGCAATTCAACTAGTGGAAGGACAGATACGCAGTATTCT.

A word on this clonotype: The junction and the germline gene differ at one end; a read error may be behind it. The chain recombines TRBV11-2 with TRBJ1-3, with 8 bases aligning to TRBD1. CDR1 and CDR2 (germline): SGHAT, FQNNGV. The length of the CDR3 is 17 residues. The CDR3 DNA reads TGTACCAGCAGCTCAGGCCCAGGCAGGGGGCCAGGAAACACCATATATTTT. Translating it yields CTSSSGPGRGPGNTIYF.

Details on this clonotype: Germline and junction disagree at one end, which may indicate a read error. The rearrangement joins TRBV5-1 to TRBJ2-5; 8 bases line up with TRBD2. Looked up from germline, CDR1 is SGHRS and CDR2 is YFSETQ. The CDR3 sequence is 19 residues long. The CDR3, as DNA: TGCGCCTGTAGCTTGCACCCCAGCGGGAGAGGCCCAAATCAAGAGACCCATTACTTC. It codes for CACSLHPSGRGPNQETHYF.

V gene TRBV5-1 combines with J gene TRBJ2-5, with D perhaps matching TRBD2 (5 bases). This CDR3 is built from 15 residues. The germline V and J ends were trimmed by 3 bases and 3 bases, with 15 bases remaining between them. The germline gives CDR1 SGHRS, CDR2 YFSETQ. The CDR3 bases are TGCGCCAGCAGCTCTCGGATAGCGCTGGAAGAGACCCAGTACTTC. Translation: CASSSRIALEETQYF.

The CDR3 coding sequence is TGCAGTGCCAGAACTGAAGCGGGAGGGCACCATGAACAATTCTTC. It codes for CSARTEAGGHHEQFF. The chain carries TRBV20-1 and TRBJ2-1, with TRBD2 identical over 10 bases. The CDR3 covers 15 residues. V was pared by 6 bases and J by 16 bases, with 21 bases of the junction left unmatched. Per germline, CDR1 DFQATT and CDR2 SNEGSKA (reference sequence).

About this clonotype itself: At one boundary the junction diverges from the germline segment, which might be a read error. V usage is TRBV29-1 and J usage is TRBJ1-2; D unclear. Germline CDR1 is SQVTM and CDR2 is ANQGSEA. The CDR3 contains 12 residues. In nucleotides, the CDR3 is TGTAGCGTGTCTGGCGACGACTATGGCTACACCTTC. Translating it yields CSVSGDDYGYTF.

The rearrangement uses TRBV6-5 and TRBJ2-3; perhaps TRBD2 as D (6 bases). This CDR3 is 14 amino acids long. Per the germline V gene, CDR1 is MNHEY and CDR2 is SVGAGI. V lost 10 bases and J 0 bases, leaving 14 bases between the germline ends. CDR3 nucleotide sequence: TGTGCCATTCGCCCGGGGGTTAGCACAGATACGCAGTATTTT. This encodes CAIRPGVSTDTQYF.

Comments on this clonotype: The junction departs from the called germline gene at one end, perhaps through a read error. The chain carries TRBV12-3 or TRBV12-4 and TRBJ2-7; the D is unclear. This CDR3 is built from 13 residues. CDR3 bases: TGTGTCAGCAGTGACGAATATGATTACGAACAGTACTTC. It codes for CVSSDEYDYEQYF.

A word on this clonotype: In this CDR3 the conserved last residue, phenylalanine or tryptophan, is missing, so a read error is likely. The chain uses TRBV28 and TRBJ1-5, with TRBD1 as a possible D gene (5 bases). This CDR3 region has 14 residues. Germline V gives CDR1 MDHEN, CDR2 SYDVKM. The CDR3 bases are TGTGCCAGCAGACCAAGCACGGACAATCAGCACCAGCATTAT. Protein product: CASRPSTDNQHQHY.

For this clonotype: A much larger clone is a single base away; this may be a read error. The rearrangement links TRBV4-1 to TRBJ2-1; D is perhaps TRBD2 (5 bases). This CDR3 has 17 residues. The germline V gene encodes CDR1 MGHRA and CDR2 YSYEKL. CDR3 amino acids: CARSQDMIGRTYNEQFF. The CDR3 DNA follows: TGCGCCAGGAGCCAAGATATGATTGGGAGAACCTACAATGAGCAGTTCTTC.

V is TRBV29-1 and J is TRBJ2-1, with TRBD2 identical over 7 bases. The CDR3 loop spans 13 amino acids. Per germline, CDR1 SQVTM and CDR2 ANQGSEA. The CDR3 region has the DNA TGCAAAATTGGGGGGGATGGACACAATGAGCAGTTCTTC. Translation gives CKIGGDGHNEQFF.

For this clonotype: An end of the junction differs from the germline gene, which may be a read error. The chain carries TRBV6-5 and TRBJ1-2; TRBD1 agrees at 7 bases. In germline, CDR1 is MNHEY, CDR2 SVGAGI. CDR3 size: 15 residues. The CDR3 loop is CASSRQGGTNHGYAF. In nucleotides, the CDR3 is TGTGCCAGCAGTCGACAGGGTGGGACTAACCATGGCTACGCCTTC.